The TCR beta chain described here comes from a study of sequential checkpoint blockade in melanoma. Study information: First-line arms were nivolumab then ipilimumab, or the reverse, randomized 1:1. Both treatment sequences were followed by maintenance nivolumab.

Assay used: immunoSEQ multiplex PCR; TCRdb lists only in-frame clones, some missing. The table includes 20,000 or so clones, around 75% detected once. The length of the CDR3 is 16 residues. Germline CDR1 MNHNS, CDR2 SASEGT. Trimming took 2 bases from V and 3 from J, leaving 13 bases between them. As for treatment: randomized to nivolumab then ipilimumab (arm A) or the reverse (arm B). None of the patients previously received DNA-damaging chemotherapy. Sorted cells were live CD3+CD8+, lacking CD19 and CD56, from PBMCs. The sample consisted of CD8+ T cells sorted from blood (inferred from file names), taken from a patient given nivolumab and ipilimumab in sequence. This clonotype was sampled from a human donor with melanoma. This chain joins TRBV6-1 and TRBJ1-4; D is ambiguous. CDR3 loop: CASSEPTTGANEKLFF. The CDR3 DNA follows: TGTGCCAGCAGTGAACCTACCACCGGTGCTAATGAAAAACTGTTTTTT.